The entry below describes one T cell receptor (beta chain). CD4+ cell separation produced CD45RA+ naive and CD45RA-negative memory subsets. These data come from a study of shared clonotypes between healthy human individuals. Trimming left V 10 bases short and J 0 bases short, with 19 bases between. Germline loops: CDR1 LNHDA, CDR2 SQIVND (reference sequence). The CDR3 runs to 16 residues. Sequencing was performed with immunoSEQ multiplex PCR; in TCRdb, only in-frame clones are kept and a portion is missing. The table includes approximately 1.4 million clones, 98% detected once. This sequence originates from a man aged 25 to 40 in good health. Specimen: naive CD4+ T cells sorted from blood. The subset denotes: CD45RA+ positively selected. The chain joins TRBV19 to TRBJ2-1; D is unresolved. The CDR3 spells CATSTVGSNSYNEQFF. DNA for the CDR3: TGTGCCACCTCCACGGTGGGCTCCAACTCCTACAATGAGCAGTTCTTC.